Described below is a single T cell receptor beta chain sequence and its context. Its antigen is unknown. The sample belongs to a study of OX40 agonist ivuxolimab in advanced cancers. Turning to the study itself: The drug used for patients, ivuxolimab, was an agonistic anti-OX40 (CD134) antibody.

This CDR3 spans 14 amino acids. The V end lost 1 base, the J end lost 0 bases, and 6 bases lay between the germline ends. Looked up from germline, CDR1 is MGHRA and CDR2 is YSYEKL. The study, taken as a whole, reports: Some nonresponders additionally presented with little normalized T-cell clonal expansion. Blood T cells, both CD4+ and CD8+, expanded clonally by week 6 at 0.1 to 3.0 mg/kg. Among the lowest peripheral clonal expansion occurred in 0.1-3.0 mg/kg partial responders.

Generated by immunoSEQ multiplex PCR, the TCRdb table keeps only in-frame clones and is missing some. This table has tens of thousands of clones, about 77% appearing once. This clonotype was obtained from an adult with an advanced solid tumor such as melanoma, head and neck, liver or kidney cancer. The chain carries TRBV4-1 and TRBJ1-1; D unclear. Sequencing was performed on CD4+ or CD8+ T cells sorted from blood, taken in a trial of the OX40 agonist ivuxolimab. CDR3 protein: CASSQALMNTEAFF. The CDR3 region has the DNA TGCGCCAGCAGCCAAGCCCTAATGAACACTGAAGCTTTCTTT.